This TCR beta chain was identified during a study of blood T cell repertoires in COVID-19. Study context: The United States, Italy and Spain supplied acute and convalescent COVID-19 samples. PBMCs, B-cell-depleted T cells, or T cells provided the cDNA or gDNA that made up the material.

The germline V gene has CDR1 MNHEY and CDR2 SVGEGT. Trimming removed 0 bases at V and 5 bases at J, with 8 bases between. The CDR3 loop spans 13 amino acids. Authors' processing steps: Amplification from reference gene primers served as the basis for estimated nucleated cell counts. The data were produced by immunoSEQ multiplex PCR, yet TCRdb's version contains in-frame clones alone and is incomplete. V and J calls and clone size come straight from that table; D and trimming were deduced from the DNA. The table has tens of thousands of clones, roughly 80% seen once. This rearrangement joins TRBV6-2 or TRBV6-3 to TRBJ2-7; tentatively, D is TRBD1 (5 bases). Sequencing was done on a sample of peripheral blood. The source of this sequence is a man in his 70s with acute or convalescent COVID-19. CDR3 in amino acids: CASSYSRDNEQYV. Here the CDR3 DNA reads TGTGCCAGCAGTTACTCCAGGGATAACGAGCAGTACGTC.